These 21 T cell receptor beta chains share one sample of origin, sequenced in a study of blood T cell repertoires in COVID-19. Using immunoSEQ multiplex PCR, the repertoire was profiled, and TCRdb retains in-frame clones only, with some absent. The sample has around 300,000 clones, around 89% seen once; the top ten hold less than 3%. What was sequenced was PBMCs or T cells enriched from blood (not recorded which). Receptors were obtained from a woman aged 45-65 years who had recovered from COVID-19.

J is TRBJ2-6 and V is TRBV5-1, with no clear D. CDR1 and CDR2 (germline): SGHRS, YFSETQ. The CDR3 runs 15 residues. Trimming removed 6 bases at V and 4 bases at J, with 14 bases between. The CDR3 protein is CASTVLRGGANVLTF. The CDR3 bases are TGCGCCAGCACCGTCTTAAGAGGAGGGGCCAACGTCCTGACTTTC.

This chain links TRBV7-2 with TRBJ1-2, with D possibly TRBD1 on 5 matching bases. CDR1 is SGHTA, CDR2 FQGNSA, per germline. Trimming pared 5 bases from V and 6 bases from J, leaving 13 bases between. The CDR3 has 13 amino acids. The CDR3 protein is CASSLSRVDGYTF. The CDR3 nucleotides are TGTGCCAGCAGCCTATCCAGGGTGGATGGCTACACCTTC.

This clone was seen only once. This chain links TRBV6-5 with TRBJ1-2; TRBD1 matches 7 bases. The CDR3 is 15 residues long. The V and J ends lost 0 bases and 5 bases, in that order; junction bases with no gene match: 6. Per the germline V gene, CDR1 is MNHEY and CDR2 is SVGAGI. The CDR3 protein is CASSYSMAGGYGYTF. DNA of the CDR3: TGTGCCAGCAGTTACTCGATGGCAGGGGGGTATGGCTACACCTTC.

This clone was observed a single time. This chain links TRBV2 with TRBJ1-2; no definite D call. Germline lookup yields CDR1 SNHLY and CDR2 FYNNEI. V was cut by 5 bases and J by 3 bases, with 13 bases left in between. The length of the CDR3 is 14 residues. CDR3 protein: CASSPESGDYGYTF. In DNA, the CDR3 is TGTGCCAGCAGTCCCGAGTCCGGGGACTATGGCTACACCTTC.

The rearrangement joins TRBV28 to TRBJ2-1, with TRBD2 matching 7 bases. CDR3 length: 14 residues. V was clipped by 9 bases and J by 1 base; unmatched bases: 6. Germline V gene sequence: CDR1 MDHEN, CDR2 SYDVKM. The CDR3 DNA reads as TGTGCCAGTAAAATGGGGGGGTCCTACAATGAGCAGTTCTTC. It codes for CASKMGGSYNEQFF.

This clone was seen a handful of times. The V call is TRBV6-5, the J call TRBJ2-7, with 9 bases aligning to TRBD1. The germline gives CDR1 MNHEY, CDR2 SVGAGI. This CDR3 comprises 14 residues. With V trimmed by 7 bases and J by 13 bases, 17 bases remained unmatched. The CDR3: CASKPGQGPRALYF. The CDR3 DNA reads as TGTGCCAGCAAACCGGGACAGGGACCTAGGGCCCTATACTTC.

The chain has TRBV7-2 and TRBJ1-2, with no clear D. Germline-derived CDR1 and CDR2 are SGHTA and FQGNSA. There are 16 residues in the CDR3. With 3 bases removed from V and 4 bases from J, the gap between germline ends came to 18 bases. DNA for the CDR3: TGTGCCAGCAGCTTTGGAGGCCAATCCAGCGCCTATGGCTACACCTTC. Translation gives CASSFGGQSSAYGYTF.

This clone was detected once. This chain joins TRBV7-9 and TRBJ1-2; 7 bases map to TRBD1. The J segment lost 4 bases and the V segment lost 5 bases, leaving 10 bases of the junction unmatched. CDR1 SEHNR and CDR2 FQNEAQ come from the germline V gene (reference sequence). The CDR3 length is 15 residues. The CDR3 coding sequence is TGTGCCAGCAGCCGCGGGACAGCGATCCTCTATGGCTACACCTTC. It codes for CASSRGTAILYGYTF.

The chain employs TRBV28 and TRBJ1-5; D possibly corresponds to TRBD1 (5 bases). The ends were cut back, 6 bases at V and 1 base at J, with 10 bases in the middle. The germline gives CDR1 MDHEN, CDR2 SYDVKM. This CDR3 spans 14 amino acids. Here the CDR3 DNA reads TGTGCCAGCAGGGGGGGTCTGAGCAATCAGCCCCAGCATTTT. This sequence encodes CASRGGLSNQPQHF.

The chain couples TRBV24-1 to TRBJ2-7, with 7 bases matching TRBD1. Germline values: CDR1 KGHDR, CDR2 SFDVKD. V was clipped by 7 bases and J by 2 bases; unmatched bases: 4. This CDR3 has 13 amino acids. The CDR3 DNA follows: TGTGCCACCAGGCCAGGGGGAACCTACGAGCAGTACTTC. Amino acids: CATRPGGTYEQYF.

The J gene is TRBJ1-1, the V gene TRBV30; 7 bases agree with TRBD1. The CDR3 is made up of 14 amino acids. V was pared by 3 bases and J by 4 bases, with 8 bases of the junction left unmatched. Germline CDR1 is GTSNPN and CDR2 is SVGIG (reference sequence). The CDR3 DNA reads TGTGCCTGGAGGGGCCGACAGGGAACCACTGAAGCTTTCTTT. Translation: CAWRGRQGTTEAFF.

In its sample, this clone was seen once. As DNA, the CDR3 is TGTGCCAGCAGCTTAAGATCGAGAGACTACGAGCAGTACTTC. This encodes CASSLRSRDYEQYF. The J gene is TRBJ2-7, the V gene TRBV7-2; no clear D. The CDR3 extends over 14 amino acids. V was trimmed by 2 bases and J by 3 bases, leaving 11 bases between them. Germline V gives CDR1 SGHTA, CDR2 FQGNSA. The whole variable domain, remainder taken from reference TRBV7-2 and TRBJ2-7, is GAGVSQSPSNKVTEKGKDVELRCDPISGHTALYWYRQSLGQGLEFLIYFQGNSAPDKSGLPSDRFSAERTGGSVSTLTIQRTQQEDSAVYLCASSLRSRDYEQYFGPGTRLTVT.

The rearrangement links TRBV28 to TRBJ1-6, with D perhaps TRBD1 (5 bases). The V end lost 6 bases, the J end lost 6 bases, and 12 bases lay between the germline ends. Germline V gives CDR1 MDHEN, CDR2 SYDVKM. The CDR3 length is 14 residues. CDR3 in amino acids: CASSRGRVNSPLHF. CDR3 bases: TGTGCCAGCAGCCGGGGGAGGGTTAATTCACCCCTCCACTTT. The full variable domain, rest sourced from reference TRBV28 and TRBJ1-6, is DVKVTQSSRYLVKRTGEKVFLECVQDMDHENMFWYRQDPGLGLRLIYFSYDVKMKEKGDIPEGYSVSREKKERFSLILESASTNQTSMYLCASSRGRVNSPLHFGNGTRLTVT.

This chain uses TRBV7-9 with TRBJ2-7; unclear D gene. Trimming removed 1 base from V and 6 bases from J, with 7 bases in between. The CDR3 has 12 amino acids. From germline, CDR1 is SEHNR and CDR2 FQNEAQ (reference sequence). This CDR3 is CASSLGWSEQYF. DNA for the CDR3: TGTGCCAGCAGCTTAGGATGGAGCGAGCAGTACTTC.

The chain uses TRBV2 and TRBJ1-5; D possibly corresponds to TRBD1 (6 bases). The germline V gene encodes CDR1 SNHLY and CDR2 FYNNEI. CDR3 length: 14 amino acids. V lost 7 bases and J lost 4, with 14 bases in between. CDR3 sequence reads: CASTGGGKNQPQHF. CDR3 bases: TGTGCCAGCACGGGAGGGGGGAAAAATCAGCCCCAGCATTTT. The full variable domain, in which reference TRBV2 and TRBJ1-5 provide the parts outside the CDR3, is EPEVTQTPSHQVTQMGQEVILRCVPISNHLYFYWYRQILGQKVEFLVSFYNNEISEKSEIFDDQFSVERPDGSNFTLKIRSTKLEDSAMYFCASTGGGKNQPQHFGDGTRLSIL.

This CDR3 is CASSEGTGGLTEAFF. CDR3 in DNA: TGCGCCAGCAGTGAGGGGACAGGGGGCTTGACTGAAGCTTTCTTT. The gene calls are TRBV10-1 and TRBJ1-1; 12 bases are a match to TRBD1. The germline gives CDR1 WNHNN, CDR2 SYGVQD (reference sequence). The length of the CDR3 is 15 residues. Trimming removed 2 bases from V and 5 bases from J; junction bases left unmatched: 3.

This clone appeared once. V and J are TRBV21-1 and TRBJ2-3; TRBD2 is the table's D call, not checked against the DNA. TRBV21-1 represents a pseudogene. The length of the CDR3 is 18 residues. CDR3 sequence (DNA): TGTGCCAGCAGCCTAAGCGTGCGTCTAGCGGAGGTCACAGATACGCAGTATTTT. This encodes CASSLSVRLAEVTDTQYF.

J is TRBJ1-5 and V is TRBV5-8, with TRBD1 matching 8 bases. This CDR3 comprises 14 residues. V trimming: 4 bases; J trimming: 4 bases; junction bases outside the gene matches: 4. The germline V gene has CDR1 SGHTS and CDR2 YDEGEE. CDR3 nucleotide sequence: TGTGCCAGCAGCCAGGGGACAGGTAATCAGCCCCAGCATTTT. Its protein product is CASSQGTGNQPQHF.

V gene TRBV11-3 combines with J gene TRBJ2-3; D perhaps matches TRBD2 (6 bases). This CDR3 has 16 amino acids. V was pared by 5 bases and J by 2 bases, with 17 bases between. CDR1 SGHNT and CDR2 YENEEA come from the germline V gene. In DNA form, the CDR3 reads TGTGCCAGCAGCGCGGGGCAGGGAAAACCCACAGATACGCAGTATTTT. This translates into CASSAGQGKPTDTQYF.

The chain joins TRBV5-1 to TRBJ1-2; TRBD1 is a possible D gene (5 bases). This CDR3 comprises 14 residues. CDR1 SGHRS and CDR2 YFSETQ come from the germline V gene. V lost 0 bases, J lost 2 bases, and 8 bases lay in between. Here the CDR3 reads CASSLETENYGYTF. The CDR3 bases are TGCGCCAGCAGCTTGGAGACAGAGAACTATGGCTACACCTTC.

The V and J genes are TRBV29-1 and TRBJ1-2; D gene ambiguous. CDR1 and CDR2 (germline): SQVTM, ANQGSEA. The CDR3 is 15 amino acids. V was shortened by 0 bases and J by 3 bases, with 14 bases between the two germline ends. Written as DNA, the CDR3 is TGCAGCGTTGAAGACTCCGTCAAGGGAGACTATGGCTACACCTTC. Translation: CSVEDSVKGDYGYTF.